The clone carrying this TCR beta chain came up a few times. Its antigen remains unidentified. The isolated RNA, all of it, was reverse transcribed, so expressed TCRB transcripts were what got sequenced. Assay used: immunoSEQ multiplex PCR; TCRdb lists only in-frame clones, some missing. The sample includes about 650,000 clones, roughly 12% of them seen just once. The data belong to a study of beta chain features in type 1 diabetes. Points from the study as a whole: Type 1 diabetes patients had TCRB CDR3s that were shorter (moderately but significantly so) in all four CD4+ subsets. Reads derived from cDNA could over-represent cells showing high TCR expression.

With V trimmed by 0 bases and J by 6 bases, 5 bases remained unmatched. This CDR3 contains 16 residues. Germline CDR1 and CDR2: SGHTA and FQGNSA. The sample comprised naive CD4+ T cells from blood. This chain joins TRBV7-2 and TRBJ2-4; 10 bases align to TRBD2. The receptor was derived from a man aged 25 to 45 with type 1 diabetes. As DNA, the CDR3 is TGTGCCAGCAGCTTAGCGGCTAGCGGGGGTGCAAACATTCAGTACTTC. This codes for CASSLAASGGANIQYF.